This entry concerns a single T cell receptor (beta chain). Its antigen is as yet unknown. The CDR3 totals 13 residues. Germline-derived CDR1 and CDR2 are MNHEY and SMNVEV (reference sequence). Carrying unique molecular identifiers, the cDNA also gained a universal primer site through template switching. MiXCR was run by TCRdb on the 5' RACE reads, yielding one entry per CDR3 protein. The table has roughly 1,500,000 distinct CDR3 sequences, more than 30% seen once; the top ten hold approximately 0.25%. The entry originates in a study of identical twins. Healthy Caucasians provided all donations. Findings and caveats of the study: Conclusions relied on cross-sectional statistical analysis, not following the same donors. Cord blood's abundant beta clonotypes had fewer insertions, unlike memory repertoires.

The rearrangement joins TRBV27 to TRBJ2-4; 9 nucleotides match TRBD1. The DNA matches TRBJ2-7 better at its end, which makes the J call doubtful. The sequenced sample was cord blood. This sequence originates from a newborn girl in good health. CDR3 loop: CASSLGQGCEQYF. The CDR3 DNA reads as TGTGCCAGCAGTTTGGGACAGGGTTGCGAGCAGTACTTC.